This T cell receptor beta chain originates from a study of T cells in Graves' hyperthyroidism and ophthalmopathy. Study-wide results and limits: Ophthalmopathy was identified by the model a median around 6.3 months ahead of onset. A model of 13 V-J features distinguished ophthalmopathy from stable hyperthyroidism. Appearing also in blood were most of the thyroid clonotypes expanded above 0.001.

This clonotype was seen repeatedly, ten times or more. Its antigen is not identified. Amplification of TCR beta CDR3 regions was performed using RNA transcripts as template. TCR CDR3 regions were first amplified by RT-PCR with HTBI primers. TCRdb re-analysed the multiplex PCR reads in MiXCR, keeping a single row per CDR3 protein. The sample shows around 620,000 distinct CDR3 sequences, just over 45% of them seen only once. Patients were excluded because of uncontrolled infection, other autoimmune disease, pregnancy or lactation. CDR3 length: 13 amino acids. V was shortened by 5 bases and J by 1 base, with 8 bases between the two germline ends. CDR1 LGHDT and CDR2 YNNKEL come from the germline V gene (reference sequence).

The chain joins TRBV3-1 to TRBJ2-5; D unresolved. The sample comprised peripheral blood or thyroid tissue (not recorded which). This sequence was found in an adult woman with Graves' disease, either hyperthyroidism or ophthalmopathy (not recorded which). CDR3: CASSLDTQETQYF. CDR3 in DNA: TGTGCCAGCAGCTTAGACACCCAAGAGACCCAGTACTTC.